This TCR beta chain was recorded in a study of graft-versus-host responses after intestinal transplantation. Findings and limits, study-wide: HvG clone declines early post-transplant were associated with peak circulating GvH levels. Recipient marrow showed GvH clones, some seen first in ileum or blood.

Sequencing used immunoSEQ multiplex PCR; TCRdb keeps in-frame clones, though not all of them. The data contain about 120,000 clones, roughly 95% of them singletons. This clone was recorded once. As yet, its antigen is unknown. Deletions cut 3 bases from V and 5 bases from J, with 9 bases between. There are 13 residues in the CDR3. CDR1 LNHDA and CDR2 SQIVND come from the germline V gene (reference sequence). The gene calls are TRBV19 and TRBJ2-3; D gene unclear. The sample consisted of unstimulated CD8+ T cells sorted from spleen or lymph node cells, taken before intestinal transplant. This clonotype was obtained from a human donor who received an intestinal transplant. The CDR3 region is CASSMVVEDTQYF. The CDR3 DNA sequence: TGTGCCAGTAGTATGGTAGTAGAAGATACGCAGTATTTT.